The next 19 T cell receptor beta chains were all read from a single sample in a study of blood T cells in healthy people across ages. With a J-beta primer mix and a sample-barcoded 5' primer, a second PCR ran about 7 to 12 cycles. MiXCR, run by TCRdb on the 5' RACE reads, gives a single entry per CDR3 protein. In the table there are hundreds of thousands of distinct CDR3 sequences, roughly 25% of which are singletons. These data are also associated with another study on T cells of mothers and their children.

The sequencing input was blood. These receptors all come from a boy aged 10-17 years in good health.

The rearrangement uses TRBV7-2 and TRBJ1-6, with D uncertain. CDR3 length: 17 residues. CDR1 is SGHTA and CDR2 is FQGNSA in the germline V gene. V lost 1 base to trimming and J lost 0 bases, with 10 bases between them. The CDR3 DNA follows: TGTGCCAGCAGCTTAGAGGGCGCGAGCTCCTATAATTCACCCCTCCACTTT. This translates into CASSLEGASSYNSPLHF.

There are a few counts of this clonotype. The chain employs TRBV7-2 and TRBJ2-5; D possibly corresponds to TRBD2 (6 bases). The J call may be in error: the DNA end matches TRBJ2-7 better. Germline values: CDR1 SGHTA, CDR2 FQGNSA. The CDR3 is 15 amino acids. The CDR3 region is CASSLAPRDRYEQYF. The CDR3 nucleotides read TGTGCCAGCAGCTTAGCCCCGCGGGACCGATACGAGCAGTACTTC.

This clonotype appeared a few times. Written as DNA, the CDR3 is TGCGCCAGCAGCCAAGGGGCGTGGGACTCCTCTGGGGCCAACGTCCTGACTTTC. This encodes CASSQGAWDSSGANVLTF. This sequence joins TRBV4-3 and TRBJ2-6; TRBD2 might be the D (6 bases). Trimming stripped 1 base from V and 0 bases from J, with 13 bases between. CDR3 length: 18 residues. CDR1 is LGHNA and CDR2 is YSLEER in the germline V gene.

This clonotype appeared many times. V and J are TRBV5-1 and TRBJ2-3, with D possibly being TRBD2 (5 bases). V was trimmed by 0 bases and J by 0 bases, leaving 11 bases between them. CDR1 and CDR2 from the germline V gene are SGHRS and YFSETQ. The CDR3 loop spans 16 amino acids. CDR3 sequence reads: CASSLVAGGSTDTQYF. DNA for the CDR3: TGCGCCAGCAGCTTGGTCGCGGGCGGAAGCACAGATACGCAGTATTTT.

The rearrangement links TRBV5-1 to TRBJ2-5; D gene uncertain. Germline CDR1 and CDR2: SGHRS and YFSETQ. The CDR3 contains 14 residues. Trimming took 2 bases from V and 7 from J, leaving 15 bases between them. The CDR3 region is CASSFGLFEGTQYF. CDR3 bases: TGCGCCAGCAGCTTCGGGCTTTTCGAAGGGACCCAGTACTTC.

This clonotype was detected only a few times. J is TRBJ1-4 and V is TRBV2; D possibly corresponds to TRBD1 (5 bases). Germline CDR1 and CDR2: SNHLY and FYNNEI. Deletions cut 8 bases from V and 0 bases from J, with 10 bases between. CDR3 size: 14 residues. This chain's CDR3 is CASHDSATNEKLFF. CDR3 nucleotides: TGTGCCAGCCACGACAGCGCAACTAATGAAAAACTGTTTTTT.

This clonotype was observed a handful of times. The chain is built from TRBV7-8 and TRBJ2-1; 8 bases agree with TRBD2. Trimming took 0 bases from V and 0 from J; bases not matched to a gene: 4. Germline V CDR1 and CDR2: SGHVS, FQNEAQ. The CDR3 runs 17 residues. CDR3 nucleotide sequence: TGTGCCAGCAGCTTAGCCTTTGCGGGGGGCTCCTACAATGAGCAGTTCTTC. It codes for CASSLAFAGGSYNEQFF.

The CDR3 DNA follows: TGTGCCAGCAGCCTCAGGGTCGACGGCGGGGAGCTGTTTTTT. Translated, it gives CASSLRVDGGELFF. The chain uses TRBV9 and TRBJ2-2; D is perhaps TRBD1 (5 bases). Deletions cut 4 bases from V and 7 bases from J, with 14 bases between. The CDR3 has 14 residues. Germline V gene lookup returns CDR1 SGDLS and CDR2 YYNGEE. The full variable domain, rest sourced from reference TRBV9 and TRBJ2-2, is DSGVTQTPKHLITATGQRVTLRCSPRSGDLSVYWYQQSLDQGLQFLIQYYNGEERAKGNILERFSAQQFPDLHSELNLSSLELGDSALYFCASSLRVDGGELFFGEGSRLTVL.

This clonotype has just a few counts. The gene calls are TRBV20-1 and TRBJ2-5, with TRBD2 as a possible D gene (5 bases). The DNA end lines up better with TRBJ2-7; the J call may be wrong. CDR1 is DFQATT and CDR2 is SNEGSKA in the germline V gene (reference sequence). CDR3 length: 13 residues. Here the CDR3 reads CSAVRGGSYEQYF. The CDR3 region has the DNA TGCAGTGCTGTTCGAGGAGGATCCTACGAGCAGTACTTC.

This chain uses TRBV3-1 with TRBJ2-5; D is uncertain. The DNA end lines up better with TRBJ2-7; the J call may be wrong. CDR1 and CDR2 from the germline V gene are LGHDT and YNNKEL (reference sequence). The CDR3 spans 12 residues. CDR3 nucleotide sequence: TGTGCCAGCAGCCAGACTGTCTACGAGCAGTACTTC. Translating gives CASSQTVYEQYF.

This clonotype showed up just a few times. V and J are TRBV20-1 and TRBJ1-1; 10 nucleotides line up with TRBD1. CDR3 length equals 14 residues. Per the germline V gene, CDR1 is DFQATT and CDR2 is SNEGSKA (reference sequence). J gave up 4 bases and V 6 bases, and 8 bases lay outside the gene matches. Here the CDR3 DNA reads TGCAGTGCCTACGACCGGGACAGGGGCACTGAAGCTTTCTTT. This codes for CSAYDRDRGTEAFF.

Written as DNA, the CDR3 is TGTGCCAGCAGTTTATCGATGGGGGGTTCCACAGATACGCAGTATTTT. It encodes CASSLSMGGSTDTQYF. The chain is built from TRBV27 and TRBJ2-3, with D possibly TRBD2 on 6 matching bases. CDR1 is MNHEY, CDR2 SMNVEV, per germline (reference sequence). This CDR3 contains 16 residues. V lost 0 bases to trimming and J lost 2 bases, with 12 bases between them.

The chain is built from TRBV14 and TRBJ1-2; 9 bases are a match to TRBD1. Germline trimming cut 2 bases from V and 7 bases from J; bases unmatched to any gene: 5. Germline V gives CDR1 SGHDN, CDR2 FVKESK. The CDR3 totals 14 residues. The CDR3 sequence: CASSQQQGAAGYTF. DNA of the CDR3: TGTGCCAGCAGCCAACAACAGGGGGCGGCTGGCTACACCTTC.

This clonotype was recorded a few times. J is TRBJ2-3 and V is TRBV29-1, with unresolved D. The CDR3 is 12 residues long. The V end lost 0 bases, the J end lost 4 bases, and 5 bases lay between the germline ends. Germline values: CDR1 SQVTM, CDR2 ANQGSEA. This chain's CDR3 is CSVEDSPDTQYF. DNA for the CDR3: TGCAGCGTTGAAGATAGTCCAGATACGCAGTATTTT.

This clonotype was observed a few times. This may come from a read error, since a much larger clone is one base off. The rearrangement links TRBV6-6 to TRBJ1-2, with D tentatively TRBD1 (5 bases). The CDR3 consists of 12 residues. CDR1 MNHNY and CDR2 SVGAGI come from the germline V gene (reference sequence). For the CDR3, the DNA is TGTGCCGGCAGGGAGACTAACTATGGCTACACCTTC. This translates into CAGRETNYGYTF.

This clonotype was counted a few times. The chain recombines TRBV7-3 with TRBJ2-1, with 9 nucleotides matching TRBD1. Per germline, CDR1 SGHTA and CDR2 FQGTGA. CDR3 length: 16 residues. J lost 0 bases, V lost 4 bases, and 4 bases had no gene match. DNA of the CDR3: TGTGCCAGCAGCTCTCCGGGACAGGGCTCCTACAATGAGCAGTTCTTC. As protein: CASSSPGQGSYNEQFF.

The sample holds a few counts of this clonotype. This chain uses TRBV28 with TRBJ2-3; 9 nucleotides agree with TRBD2. Trimming at V came to 2 bases and at J to 2 bases, leaving 5 bases not matched to a gene. This CDR3 has 16 amino acids. Germline V lookup: CDR1 MDHEN, CDR2 SYDVKM. The CDR3 DNA follows: TGTGCCAGCAGTTTACGTAGCGGGGGAACCACAGATACGCAGTATTTT. Protein sequence: CASSLRSGGTTDTQYF.

The V call is TRBV20-1, the J call TRBJ2-4, with D maybe TRBD2 (6 bases). Per germline, CDR1 DFQATT and CDR2 SNEGSKA (reference sequence). The V end lost 6 bases, the J end lost 3 bases, and 12 bases lay between the germline ends. This CDR3 comprises 13 residues. The CDR3 region has the DNA TGCAGTGCCCCCCAGGGAGGCAAAAACATTCAGTACTTC. This codes for CSAPQGGKNIQYF.

J is TRBJ2-4 and V is TRBV28; 9 bases are shared with TRBD1. The V and J ends lost 7 bases and 1 base, in that order; junction bases with no gene match: 5. Germline V CDR1 and CDR2: MDHEN, SYDVKM. The CDR3 is 15 amino acids. CDR3 residues: CASNTGGKAKNIQYF. The DNA for the CDR3 is TGTGCCAGCAATACAGGGGGCAAGGCCAAAAACATTCAGTACTTC.